This T cell receptor beta chain is drawn from a study of CD8+CD57+ T cells in acquired aplastic anemia. Study details: Mean DNA quantity obtained from sorted CD4+ and CD8+ cells was about 3.2 ug.

Flow cytometry had shown expanded CD8+CD57+ cells in the patients chosen for sequencing. The V end lost 4 bases, the J end lost 2 bases, and 11 bases lay between the germline ends. CDR1 is SQVTM, CDR2 ANQGSEA, per germline. This CDR3 comprises 13 residues. Points on this clonotype: Its antigen remains unidentified.

Profiling that covered TCR beta VDJ and CDR3 relied on genomic DNA as its template. TCRdb recomputed calls from the reads with MiXCR, one row per CDR3 protein. Among about 160,000 distinct CDR3 sequences, roughly 48% were seen once, and the ten largest hold approximately 2.9%. Study results and caveats: Patients and healthy controls showed no significant CD8+ Simpson's diversity difference.

The V and J genes are TRBV29-1 and TRBJ1-1; D ambiguous. The sequence derives from a human donor with aplastic anemia. What was sequenced was sorted CD4+, CD8+, or CD8+CD57+ T cells (not recorded which) from PBMCs. DNA for the CDR3: TGCAGCGTTGGGCTCTTGCGAAACACTGAAGCTTTCTTT. Its translation is CSVGLLRNTEAFF. The full variable domain, in which reference TRBV29-1 and TRBJ1-1 provide the parts outside the CDR3, is SAVISQKPSRDICQRGTSLTIQCQVDSQVTMMFWYRQQPGQSLTLIATANQGSEATYESGFVIDKFPISRPNLTFSTLTVSNMSPEDSSIYLCSVGLLRNTEAFFGQGTRLTVV.